This T cell receptor (beta chain) is drawn from a study of cytomegalovirus exposure and HLA in healthy donors. General study points: Rarity held for most TCR sequences, but there were some public TCRs that occurred in many donors. Researchers reported that a few CMV-associated chains were confirmed in vitro as CMV antigen-specific. The classifier reportedly diagnosed cytomegalovirus status with high specificity and sensitivity.

Of note for this clone: Its target is not known.

The data were produced by immunoSEQ multiplex PCR, yet TCRdb's version contains in-frame clones alone and is incomplete. Among about 120,000 clones listed, about 91% were seen once. CDR1 KGHSH and CDR2 LQKENI come from the germline V gene. CDR3 length equals 15 residues. With 1 base removed from V and 6 bases from J, the gap between germline ends came to 13 bases. Sequenced sample: PBMCs. The TCR sequence derives from a young man in good health and CMV-seronegative. The chain combines TRBV18 with TRBJ2-1, with D perhaps matching TRBD1 (5 bases). The CDR3 protein is CASSPQAGNGNEQFF. The DNA for the CDR3 is TGTGCCAGCTCACCACAGGCAGGGAACGGCAATGAGCAGTTCTTC.